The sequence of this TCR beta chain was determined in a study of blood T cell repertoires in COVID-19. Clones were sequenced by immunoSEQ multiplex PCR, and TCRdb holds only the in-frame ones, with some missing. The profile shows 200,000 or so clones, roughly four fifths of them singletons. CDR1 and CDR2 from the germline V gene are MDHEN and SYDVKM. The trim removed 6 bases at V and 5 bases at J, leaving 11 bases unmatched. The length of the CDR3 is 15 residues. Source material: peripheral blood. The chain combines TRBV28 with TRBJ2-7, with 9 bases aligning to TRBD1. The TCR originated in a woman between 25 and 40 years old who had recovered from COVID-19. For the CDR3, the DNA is TGTGCCAGCAGCTCCCCCGGGACAGGGCTCAACGAGCAGTACTTC. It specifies CASSSPGTGLNEQYF.